These T cell receptor beta chains were read from a single sample in a study of T cell repertoires in cytomegalovirus infection. TCRdb used MiXCR to reprocess the reads, holding one entry per CDR3 protein. The data show fewer than 950,000 distinct CDR3 sequences, with around a third seen just once and roughly 12% held by the top ten. Their antigens are not known. The sequences come from cultured CD8+ T cells from PBMCs, collected from culture after CMV antigen stimulation. These receptors came from a human donor in good health (CMV status not recorded). Some clones in this sample may be carry-over from other donors' samples. The CDR3 runs from the conserved cysteine through the conserved F or W. The order of the fields is V gene, J gene, clone size, D gene, CDR3 protein, CDR3 DNA. The D gene is left open where the match is weak. A clone size is listed for some rows: how often the clone was seen (once, few, many), or a class if it is expanded.

TRBV14	TRBJ1-1	NA	TRBD1	CASSQLGTGGTNTEAFF	TGTGCCAGCAGCCAACTCGGGACAGGGGGCACGAACACTGAAGCTTTCTTT
TRBV11-1	TRBJ1-2	few	NA	CASSLSQNKGGYTF	TGTGCCAGCAGCTTATCCCAAAACAAGGGCGGCTACACCTTC
TRBV10-3	TRBJ1-2	NA	NA	CAISEGKEYGYTF	TGTGCCATCAGTGAAGGCAAGGAGTATGGCTACACCTTC
TRBV7-4	TRBJ2-5	many	TRBD1	CASIPPLPPGQRGETQYF	TGTGCCAGCATCCCCCCCCTTCCCCCGGGACAGAGGGGGGAGACCCAGTACTTC
TRBV7-2	TRBJ2-1	many	NA	CASSFSIYSVSSYNEQFF	TGTGCCAGCAGCTTTTCGATTTATAGCGTGAGCTCCTACAATGAGCAGTTCTTC
TRBV10-3	TRBJ2-3	NA	NA	CAIRTRVGGLEDTQYF	TGTGCCATCCGGACAAGGGTAGGGGGATTGGAAGATACGCAGTATTTT
TRBV20-1	TRBJ1-2	NA	NA	CSARDRGIVNYGYTF	TGCAGTGCTAGAGATCGGGGGATAGTCAACTATGGCTACACCTTC
TRBV4-1	TRBJ2-3	NA	NA	CASSQSEGPTDTQYF	TGCGCCAGCAGCCAAAGCGAGGGACCCACAGATACGCAGTATTTT
TRBV7-9	TRBJ1-5	NA	NA	CASSQTPPGQPQHF	TGTGCCAGCAGCCAAACCCCCCCTGGTCAGCCCCAGCATTTT
TRBV6-5	TRBJ1-1	few	NA	CASSYSVGLNTEAFF	TGTGCCAGCAGTTACTCGGTCGGCCTGAACACTGAAGCTTTCTTT
TRBV5-5	TRBJ1-6	NA	NA	CASGTHEGNSPLHF	TGTGCCAGCGGAACGCACGAGGGAAATTCACCCCTCCACTTT
TRBV2	TRBJ2-1	NA	NA	CASSEVDSYNEQFF	TGTGCCAGCAGTGAGGTGGACTCCTACAATGAGCAGTTCTTC
TRBV11-2	TRBJ1-1	few	NA	CASSFETLEAFF	TGTGCCAGCAGCTTCGAAACACTTGAAGCTTTCTTT
TRBV5-6	TRBJ2-1	NA	TRBD2	CASSSLRGEGNEQFF	TGTGCCAGCAGCTCCTTGAGAGGGGAGGGCAATGAGCAGTTCTTC
TRBV10-2	TRBJ1-1	NA	TRBD1	CASSARQGRVFEAFF	TGCGCCAGCAGTGCCAGACAGGGCCGGGTATTTGAAGCTTTCTTT
TRBV12-5	TRBJ2-1	few	NA	CASGLLRDVWGLLGNEQFF	TGTGCTAGTGGTTTGCTCCGGGACGTCTGGGGTCTTCTGGGCAATGAGCAGTTCTTC
TRBV6-1	TRBJ1-5	NA	NA	CASSEVGADQPQHF	TGTGCCAGCAGTGAAGTGGGGGCGGATCAGCCCCAGCATTTT
TRBV2	TRBJ1-6	NA	TRBD1	CASSELFGTVNSPLHF	TGTGCCAGCAGTGAGCTCTTTGGGACAGTTAATTCACCCCTCCACTTT
TRBV4-1	TRBJ2-3	NA	NA	CASSQEAPLPPTDTQYF	TGCGCCAGCAGCCAAGAAGCCCCACTTCCTCCTACAGATACGCAGTATTTT
TRBV4-1	TRBJ1-2	few	NA	CASSQVSTADYGYTF	TGCGCCAGCAGCCAAGTTAGTACGGCTGACTATGGCTACACCTTC
TRBV28	TRBJ2-5	NA	NA	CASMAGFGKETQYF	TGTGCCAGCATGGCGGGGTTTGGGAAAGAGACCCAGTACTTC
TRBV12-3/TRBV12-4	TRBJ2-5	few	NA	CASSIGGETQYF	TGTGCCAGCAGTATCGGCGGAGAGACCCAGTACTTC
TRBV6-6	TRBJ2-5	NA	TRBD2	CASSSLGSGGETQYF	TGTGCCAGCAGTTCCCTAGGTAGCGGGGGTGAGACCCAGTACTTC
TRBV4-1	TRBJ2-7	NA	NA	CASSQEQPGMYEQYF	TGCGCCAGCAGCCAAGAACAACCAGGGATGTACGAGCAGTACTTC
TRBV6-2/TRBV6-3	TRBJ2-2	once	NA	CASLGAILYRANTGELFF	TGTGCCAGCCTAGGGGCCATTCTCTACCGCGCGAACACCGGGGAGCTGTTTTTT
TRBV12-3/TRBV12-4	TRBJ1-1	NA	TRBD1	CASTSGTAVAEAFF	TGTGCCAGCACCTCCGGGACAGCGGTTGCTGAAGCTTTCTTT
TRBV12-3/TRBV12-4	TRBJ2-2	NA	NA	CASSLWSKPPTGELFF	TGTGCCAGCAGTTTATGGTCAAAACCACCCACCGGGGAGCTGTTTTTT